This TCR beta chain was obtained from a study of blood T cell repertoires in COVID-19. Sequencing used immunoSEQ multiplex PCR; TCRdb keeps in-frame clones, though not all of them. The sample consists of more than 85,000 clones, 84% of them appearing once. V was trimmed by 3 bases and J by 5 bases, leaving 8 bases between them. Germline CDR1 LGHNA, CDR2 YNFKEQ. This CDR3 spans 13 amino acids. This TCR derives from a man in his forties with active or convalescent COVID-19. Input material: peripheral blood. V gene TRBV4-2 combines with J gene TRBJ2-1; weak D call: TRBD2 (5 bases). In nucleotides, the CDR3 is TGTGCCAGCAGCCAGCTAGCAGACAATGAGCAGTTCTTC. It encodes CASSQLADNEQFF.